The source of this T cell receptor (beta chain) is a study of ipilimumab plus nivolumab after autologous stem cell transplantation. Study-level background: A median of roughly 8 nivolumab and 5 ipilimumab doses were given. The DLBCL cohort had primary refractory and relapsed disease, with 18-month progression-free survival of about 82% and 31%.

Clones were sequenced by immunoSEQ multiplex PCR, and TCRdb holds only the in-frame ones, with some missing. This sample carries about 15,000 clones, 71% of them seen once, and the ten largest clones take roughly 20%. Patients got ipilimumab 1 mg/kg beginning 14 to 28 days post-transplant. Dosing: nivolumab 3 mg/kg IV, weeks 1, 4, 7, 10, then every two weeks to week 26. V was trimmed by 8 bases and J by 2 bases, leaving 14 bases between them. Germline values: CDR1 MNHNS, CDR2 SASEGT. CDR3 length: 14 amino acids. The sequenced sample was PBMCs, obtained in a trial of ipilimumab plus nivolumab as post-transplant consolidation. The chain joins TRBV6-1 to TRBJ2-3; D not certain. The source is a male donor with diffuse large B-cell lymphoma. The DNA for the CDR3 is TGTGCCAGCTTTGACATCCGTTTCACAGATACGCAGTATTTT. Translation: CASFDIRFTDTQYF.